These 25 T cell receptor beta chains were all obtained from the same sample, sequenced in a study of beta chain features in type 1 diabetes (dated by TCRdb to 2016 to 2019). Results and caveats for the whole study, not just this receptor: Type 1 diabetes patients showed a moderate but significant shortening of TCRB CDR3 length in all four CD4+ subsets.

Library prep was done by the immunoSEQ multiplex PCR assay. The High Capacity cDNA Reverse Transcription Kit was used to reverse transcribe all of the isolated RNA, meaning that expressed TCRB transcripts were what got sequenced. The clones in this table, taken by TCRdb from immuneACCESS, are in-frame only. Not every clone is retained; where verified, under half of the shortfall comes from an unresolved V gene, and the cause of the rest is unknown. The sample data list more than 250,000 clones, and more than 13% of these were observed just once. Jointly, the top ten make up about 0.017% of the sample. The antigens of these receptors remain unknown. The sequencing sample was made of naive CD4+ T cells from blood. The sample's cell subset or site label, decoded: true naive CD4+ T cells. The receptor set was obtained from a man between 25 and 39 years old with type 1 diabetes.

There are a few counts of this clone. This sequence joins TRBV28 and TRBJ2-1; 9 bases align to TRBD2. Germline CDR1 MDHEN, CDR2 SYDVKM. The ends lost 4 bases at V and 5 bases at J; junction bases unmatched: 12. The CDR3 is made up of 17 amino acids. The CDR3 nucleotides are TGTGCCAGCAGTTCTAAAACAGGGACTAGCTTCCACAATGAGCAGTTCTTC. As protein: CASSSKTGTSFHNEQFF.

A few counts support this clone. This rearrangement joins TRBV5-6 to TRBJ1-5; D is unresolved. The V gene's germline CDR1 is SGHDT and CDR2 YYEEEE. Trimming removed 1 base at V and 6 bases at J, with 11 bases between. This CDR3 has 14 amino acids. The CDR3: CASSLSGTGQPQHF. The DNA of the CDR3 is TGTGCCAGCAGCTTGAGTGGTACGGGTCAGCCCCAGCATTTT.

The CDR3 DNA reads as TGTGCCAGCAGCGTAGGGTCCGGGAGGGGGTACGAGCAGTACTTC. It yields the protein CASSVGSGRGYEQYF. The chain recombines TRBV9 with TRBJ2-7, with 8 bases fitting TRBD2. CDR1 is SGDLS and CDR2 is YYNGEE in the germline V gene. The length of the CDR3 is 15 residues. J lost 4 bases, V lost 0 bases, and 6 bases had no gene match.

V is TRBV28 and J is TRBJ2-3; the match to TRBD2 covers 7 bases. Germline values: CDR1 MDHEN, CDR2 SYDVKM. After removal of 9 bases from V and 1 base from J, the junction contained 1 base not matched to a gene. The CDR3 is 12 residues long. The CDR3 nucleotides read TGTGCCAGTGCGGGGGGCACAGATACGCAGTATTTT. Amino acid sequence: CASAGGTDTQYF. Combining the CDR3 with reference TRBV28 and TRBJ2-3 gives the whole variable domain DVKVTQSSRYLVKRTGEKVFLECVQDMDHENMFWYRQDPGLGLRLIYFSYDVKMKEKGDIPEGYSVSREKKERFSLILESASTNQTSMYLCASAGGTDTQYFGPGTRLTVL.

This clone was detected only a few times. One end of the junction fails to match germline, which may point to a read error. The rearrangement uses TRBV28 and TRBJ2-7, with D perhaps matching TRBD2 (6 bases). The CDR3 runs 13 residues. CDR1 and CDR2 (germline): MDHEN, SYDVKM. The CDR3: CASKSTLGGFSSF. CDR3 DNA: TGTGCCAGCAAATCGACTTTGGGGGGATTTTCAAGCTTC.

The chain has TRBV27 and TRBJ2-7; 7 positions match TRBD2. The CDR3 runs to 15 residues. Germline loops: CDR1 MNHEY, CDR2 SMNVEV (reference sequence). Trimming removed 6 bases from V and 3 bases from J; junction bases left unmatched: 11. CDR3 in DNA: TGTGCCAGCAGCGCGGGAGTTCTTCATATCTACGAGCAGTACTTC. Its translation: CASSAGVLHIYEQYF.

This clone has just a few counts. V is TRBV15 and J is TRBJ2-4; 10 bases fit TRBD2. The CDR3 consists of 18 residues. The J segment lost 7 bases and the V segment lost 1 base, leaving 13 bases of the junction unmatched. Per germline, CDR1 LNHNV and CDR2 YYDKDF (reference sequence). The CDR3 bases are TGTGCCACCAGCAGAGGAGAGACTAGCGGGTTTGGTGGGAACATTCAGTACTTC. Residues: CATSRGETSGFGGNIQYF.

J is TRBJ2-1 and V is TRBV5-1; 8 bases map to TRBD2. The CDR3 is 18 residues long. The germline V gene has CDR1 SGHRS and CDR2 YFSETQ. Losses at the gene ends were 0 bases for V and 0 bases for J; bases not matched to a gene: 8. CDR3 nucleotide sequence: TGCGCCAGCAGCTTGGAGCGGGGGCTACCGAGCTCCTACAATGAGCAGTTCTTC. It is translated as CASSLERGLPSSYNEQFF. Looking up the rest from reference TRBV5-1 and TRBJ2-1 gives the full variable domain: KAGVTQTPRYLIKTRGQQVTLSCSPISGHRSVSWYQQTPGQGLQFLFEYFSETQRNKGNFPGRFSGRQFSNSRSEMNVSTLELGDSALYLCASSLERGLPSSYNEQFFGPGTRLTVL.

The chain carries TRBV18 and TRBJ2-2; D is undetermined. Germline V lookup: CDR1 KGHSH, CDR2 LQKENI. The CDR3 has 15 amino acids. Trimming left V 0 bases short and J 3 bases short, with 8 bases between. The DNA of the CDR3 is TGTGCCAGCTCACCACCTAGCTCTGACACCGGGGAGCTGTTTTTT. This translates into CASSPPSSDTGELFF.

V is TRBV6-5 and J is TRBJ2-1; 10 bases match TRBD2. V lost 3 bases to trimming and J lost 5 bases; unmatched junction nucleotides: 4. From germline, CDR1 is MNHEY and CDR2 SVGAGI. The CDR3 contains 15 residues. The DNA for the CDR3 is TGTGCCAGCAGTTATGGACTAGCGGCAAACAATGAGCAGTTCTTC. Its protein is CASSYGLAANNEQFF.

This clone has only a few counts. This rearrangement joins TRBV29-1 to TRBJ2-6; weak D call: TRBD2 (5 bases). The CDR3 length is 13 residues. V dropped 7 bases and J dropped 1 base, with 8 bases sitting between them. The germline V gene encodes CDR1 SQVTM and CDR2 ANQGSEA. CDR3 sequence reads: CSATRSGANVLTF. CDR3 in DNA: TGCAGCGCCACTAGGTCTGGGGCCAACGTCCTGACTTTC.

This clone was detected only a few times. The CDR3 region has the DNA TGTGCCAGCACTGTAGGGGGCGGGAGGGCCAACAATGAGCAGTTCTTC. Translation gives CASTVGGGRANNEQFF. V usage is TRBV28 and J usage is TRBJ2-1; 9 nucleotides line up with TRBD2. This CDR3 has 16 residues. The J segment lost 5 bases and the V segment lost 7 bases, leaving 12 bases of the junction unmatched. Germline V gives CDR1 MDHEN, CDR2 SYDVKM. Full variable domain (outside the CDR3, taken from reference TRBV28 and TRBJ2-1): DVKVTQSSRYLVKRTGEKVFLECVQDMDHENMFWYRQDPGLGLRLIYFSYDVKMKEKGDIPEGYSVSREKKERFSLILESASTNQTSMYLCASTVGGGRANNEQFFGPGTRLTVL.

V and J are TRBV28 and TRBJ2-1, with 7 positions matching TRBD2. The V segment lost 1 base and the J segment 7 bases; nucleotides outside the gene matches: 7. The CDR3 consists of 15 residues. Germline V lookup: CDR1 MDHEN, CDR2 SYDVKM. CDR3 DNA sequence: TGTGCCAGCAGTTTATTTACGGGAGGACAAAATGAGCAGTTCTTC. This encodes CASSLFTGGQNEQFF.

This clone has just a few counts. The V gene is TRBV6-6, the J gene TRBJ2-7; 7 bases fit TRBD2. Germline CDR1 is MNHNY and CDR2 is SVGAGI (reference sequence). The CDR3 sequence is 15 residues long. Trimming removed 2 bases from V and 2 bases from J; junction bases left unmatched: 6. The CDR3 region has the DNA TGTGCCAGCAGTTACGGGGGGACTACAACCTACGAGCAGTACTTC. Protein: CASSYGGTTTYEQYF.

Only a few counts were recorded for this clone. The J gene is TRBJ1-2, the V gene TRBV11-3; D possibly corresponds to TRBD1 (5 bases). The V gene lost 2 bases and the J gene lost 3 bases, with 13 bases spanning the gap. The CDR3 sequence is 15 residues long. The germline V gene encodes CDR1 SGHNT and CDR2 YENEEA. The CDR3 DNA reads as TGTGCCAGCAGCTTAAAAAGGGGTGTGGACTATGGCTACACCTTC. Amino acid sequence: CASSLKRGVDYGYTF.

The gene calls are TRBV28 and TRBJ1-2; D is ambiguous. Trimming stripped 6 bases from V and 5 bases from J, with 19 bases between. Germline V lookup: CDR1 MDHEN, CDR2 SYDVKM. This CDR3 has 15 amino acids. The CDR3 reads CASSLRAGGAYGYTF. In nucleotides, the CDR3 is TGTGCCAGCAGCCTCAGAGCAGGTGGTGCTTATGGCTACACCTTC.

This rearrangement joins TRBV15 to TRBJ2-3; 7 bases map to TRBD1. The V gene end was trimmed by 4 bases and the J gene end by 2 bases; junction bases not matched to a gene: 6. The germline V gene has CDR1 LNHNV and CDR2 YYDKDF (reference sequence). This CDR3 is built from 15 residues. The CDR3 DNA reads TGTGCCACCAGCACTAGACAGGGTATCACAGATACGCAGTATTTT. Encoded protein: CATSTRQGITDTQYF.

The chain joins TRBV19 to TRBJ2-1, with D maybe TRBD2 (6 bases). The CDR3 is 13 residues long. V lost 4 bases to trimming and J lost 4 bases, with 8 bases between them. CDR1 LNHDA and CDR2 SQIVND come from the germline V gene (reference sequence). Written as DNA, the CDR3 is TGTGCCAGTAGTAGCGGGATTTACAATGAGCAGTTCTTC. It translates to CASSSGIYNEQFF.

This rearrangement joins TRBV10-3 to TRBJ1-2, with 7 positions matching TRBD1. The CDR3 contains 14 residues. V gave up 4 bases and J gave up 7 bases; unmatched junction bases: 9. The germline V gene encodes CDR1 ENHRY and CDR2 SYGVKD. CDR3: CAISGVSTGFGYTF. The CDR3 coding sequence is TGTGCCATCAGTGGGGTGTCGACAGGGTTTGGCTACACCTTC.

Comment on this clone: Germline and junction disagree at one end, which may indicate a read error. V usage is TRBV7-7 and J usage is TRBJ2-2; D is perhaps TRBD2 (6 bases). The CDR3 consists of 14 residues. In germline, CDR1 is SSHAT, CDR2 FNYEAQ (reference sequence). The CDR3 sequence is CASNPTSARGELFF. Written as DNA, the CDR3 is TGTGCTAGCAACCCGACTAGTGCTCGCGGGGAGCTGTTTTTT. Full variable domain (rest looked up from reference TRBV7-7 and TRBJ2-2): GAGVSQSPRYKVTKRGQDVTLRCDPISSHATLYWYQQALGQGPEFLTYFNYEAQPDKSGLPSDRFSAERPEGSISTLTIQRTEQRDSAMYRCASNPTSARGELFFGEGSRLTVL.

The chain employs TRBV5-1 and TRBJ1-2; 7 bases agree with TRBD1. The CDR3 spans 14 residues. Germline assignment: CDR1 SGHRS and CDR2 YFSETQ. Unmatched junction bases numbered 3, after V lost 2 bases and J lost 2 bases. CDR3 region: CASSFSTGNYGYTF. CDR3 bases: TGCGCCAGCAGCTTTTCGACAGGGAACTATGGCTACACCTTC.

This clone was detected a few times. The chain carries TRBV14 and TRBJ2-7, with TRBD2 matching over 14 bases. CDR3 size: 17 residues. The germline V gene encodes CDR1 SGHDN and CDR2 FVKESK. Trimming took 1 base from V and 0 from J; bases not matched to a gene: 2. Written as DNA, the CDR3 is TGTGCCAGCAGCCAAGGACTAGCGGGAGGGCCCTCCTACGAGCAGTACTTC. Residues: CASSQGLAGGPSYEQYF.

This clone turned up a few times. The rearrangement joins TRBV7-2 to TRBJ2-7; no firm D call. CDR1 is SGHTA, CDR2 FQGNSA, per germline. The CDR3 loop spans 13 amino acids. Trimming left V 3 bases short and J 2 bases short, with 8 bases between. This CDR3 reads CASSLEPTYEQYF. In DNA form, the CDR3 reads TGTGCCAGCAGCTTGGAGCCCACCTACGAGCAGTACTTC.

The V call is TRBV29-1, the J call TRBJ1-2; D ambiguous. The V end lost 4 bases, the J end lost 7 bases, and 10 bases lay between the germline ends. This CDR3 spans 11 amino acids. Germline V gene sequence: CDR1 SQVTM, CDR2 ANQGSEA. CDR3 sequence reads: CSVGAMSGYTF. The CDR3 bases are TGCAGCGTTGGGGCCATGAGTGGCTACACCTTC.

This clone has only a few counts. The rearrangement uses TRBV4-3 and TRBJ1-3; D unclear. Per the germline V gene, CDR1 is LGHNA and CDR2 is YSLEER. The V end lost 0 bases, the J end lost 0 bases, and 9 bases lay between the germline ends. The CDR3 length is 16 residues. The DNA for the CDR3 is TGCGCCAGCAGCCAAGAACAAGCGATCTCTGGAAACACCATATATTTT. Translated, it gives CASSQEQAISGNTIYF.